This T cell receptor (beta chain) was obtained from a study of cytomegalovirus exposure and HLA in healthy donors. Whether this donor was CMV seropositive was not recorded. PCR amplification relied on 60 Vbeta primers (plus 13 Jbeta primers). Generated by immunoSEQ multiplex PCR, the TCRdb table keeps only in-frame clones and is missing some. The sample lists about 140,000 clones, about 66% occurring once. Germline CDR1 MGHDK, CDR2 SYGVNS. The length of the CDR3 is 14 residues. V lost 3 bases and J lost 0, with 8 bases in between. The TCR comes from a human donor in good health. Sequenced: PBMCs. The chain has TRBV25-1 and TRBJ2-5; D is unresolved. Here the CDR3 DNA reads TGTGCCAGCAGTGAGGGCAGATACCAAGAGACCCAGTACTTC. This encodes CASSEGRYQETQYF. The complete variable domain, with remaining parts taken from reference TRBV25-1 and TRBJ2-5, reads EADIYQTPRYLVIGTGKKITLECSQTMGHDKMYWYQQDPGMELHLIHYSYGVNSTEKGDLSSESTVSRIRTEHFPLTLESARPSHTSQYLCASSEGRYQETQYFGPGTRLLVL.